Listed below are T cell receptor beta chains from one sample, sequenced in a study of cytomegalovirus exposure and HLA in healthy donors. Repertoires were generated with immunoSEQ multiplex PCR, while TCRdb's copy carries only in-frame clones and drops some. Recorded here are some 44,000 clones; the top ten clones represent under 2%. The material sequenced was PBMCs. These receptors originate from a woman in her twenties or thirties in good health and CMV-seronegative. Each CDR3 is given with its conserved first and last residue. The D gene is left open where the match is weak. Only part of the rows carry a size: once, few, many, or a class if the clone is expanded.

>TRBJ1-2|TRBD1|.|TRBV11-2
CASSQGQNYGYTF
TGTGCCAGCAGCCAGGGACAGAACTATGGCTACACCTTC
>TRBJ1-1|.|.|TRBV7-9
CASSPGTEAFF
TGTGCCAGCAGCCCCGGGACTGAAGCTTTCTTT
>TRBJ2-7|.|.|TRBV7-2
CASSLVEGGRRALEYF
TGTGCCAGCAGCTTAGTGGAGGGTGGACGACGGGCGCTCGAGTACTTC
>TRBJ1-3|.|.|TRBV30
CAWSEQGTSGNTIYF
TGTGCCTGGAGCGAACAGGGTACTTCAGGAAACACCATATATTTT
>TRBJ1-4|.|.|TRBV28
CASRAQGAKNEKLFF
TGTGCCAGCAGGGCCCAGGGCGCAAAGAATGAAAAACTGTTTTTT
>TRBJ1-1|TRBD1|.|TRBV6-1
CASSDRQGGNTEAFF
TGTGCCAGCAGTGACCGACAGGGAGGGAACACTGAAGCTTTCTTT
>TRBJ1-5|TRBD1|.|TRBV25-1
CASSETGANQPQHF
TGTGCCAGCAGTGAGACAGGGGCAAATCAGCCCCAGCATTTT
>TRBJ2-3|.|.|TRBV30
CAGRGGGRGDTQYF
TGTGCCGGGAGGGGTGGGGGCAGGGGAGATACGCAGTATTTT
>TRBJ1-4|TRBD1|.|TRBV5-1
CASSAAGQGDEKLFF
TGCGCCAGCAGCGCGGCCGGACAGGGAGATGAAAAACTGTTTTTT
>TRBJ1-1|.|.|TRBV5-1
CASSFLQGALQNTEAFF
TGCGCCAGCAGCTTCCTACAGGGCGCGCTACAGAACACTGAAGCTTTCTTT
>TRBJ2-1|TRBD2|.|TRBV4-1
CASSQVSSGSGSYNEQFF
TGCGCCAGCAGCCAAGTGTCCTCCGGTAGCGGGAGCTACAATGAGCAGTTCTTC
>TRBJ1-1|.|.|TRBV30
CATDRGAGGVKAFF
TGTGCCACGGACCGCGGGGCAGGAGGTGTAAAGGCTTTCTTT
>TRBJ2-1|.|.|TRBV9
CASSARGLNNEQFF
TGTGCCAGCAGCGCCCGGGGACTTAACAATGAGCAGTTCTTC
>TRBJ1-2|.|.|TRBV6-1
CASSEGGRGKSWDYGYTF
TGTGCCAGCAGTGAAGGCGGCAGGGGAAAGTCTTGGGACTATGGCTACACCTTC
>TRBJ1-1|.|.|TRBV5-1
CASSSGKPGEFEAFF
TGCGCCAGCAGCTCGGGGAAACCCGGGGAGTTTGAAGCTTTCTTT
>TRBJ1-1|.|.|TRBV9
CASSPRPTANTEAFF
TGTGCCAGCAGCCCCCGACCTACAGCGAACACTGAAGCTTTCTTT
>TRBJ2-7|TRBD2|medium-sized|TRBV19
CASSPTSGSFDEQYF
TGTGCCAGTAGTCCTACTAGCGGGAGCTTTGACGAGCAGTACTTC
>TRBJ2-7|.|.|TRBV28
CASSLGQGKQYF
TGTGCCAGCAGTTTAGGGCAGGGGAAGCAGTACTTC
>TRBJ1-5|.|.|TRBV18
CASSGTKNQPQHF
TGTGCCAGCTCCGGGACAAAAAATCAGCCCCAGCATTTT
>TRBJ2-7|TRBD2|.|TRBV19
CASSPGTTPSREQYF
TGTGCCAGTAGTCCGGGGACTACTCCTTCTCGTGAGCAGTACTTC
>TRBJ1-2|TRBD1|.|TRBV6-6
CASSSDRGIYGYTF
TGTGCCAGCAGTTCCGACAGGGGAATCTATGGCTACACCTTC
>TRBJ2-1|.|.|TRBV14
CASRTAGSSYNEQFF
TGTGCCAGCAGGACCGCGGGATCCTCCTACAATGAGCAGTTCTTC
>TRBJ2-1|TRBD2|.|TRBV6-5
CASRLASYNEQFF
TGTGCCAGCAGACTAGCGTCGTACAATGAGCAGTTCTTC
>TRBJ2-3|.|.|TRBV6-1
CASSEEGASTDTQYF
TGTGCCAGCAGTGAAGAGGGAGCTAGCACAGATACGCAGTATTTT
>TRBJ2-2|.|.|TRBV6-5
CATEHRVGPGELFF
TGTGCCACCGAGCACAGGGTTGGCCCCGGGGAGCTGTTTTTT
>TRBJ2-2|.|.|TRBV7-6
CASSLHRTPRSGELFF
TGTGCCAGCAGCTTGCACCGGACTCCTAGGTCCGGGGAGCTGTTTTTT
>TRBJ2-3|TRBD1|.|TRBV6-1
CAFSGTVTDTQYF
TGTGCCTTTTCCGGGACAGTCACAGATACGCAGTATTTT
>TRBJ2-7|.|.|TRBV19
CASTPGYYSYEQYF
TGTGCCAGTACTCCGGGATACTATTCCTACGAGCAGTACTTC
>TRBJ1-1|.|.|TRBV6-1
CASSLALTEAFF
TGTGCCAGCAGCCTAGCCCTCACTGAAGCTTTCTTT
>TRBJ1-1|.|.|TRBV29-1
CSVGRNSVFEAFF
TGCAGCGTTGGTCGGAACAGTGTTTTTGAAGCTTTCTTT
>TRBJ2-5|.|.|TRBV30
CASDRSQETQYF
TGTGCCTCGGACAGATCACAAGAGACCCAGTACTTC
>TRBJ2-5|.|.|TRBV4-1
CASSQEGNPRETQYF
TGCGCCAGCAGCCAAGAGGGCAACCCCCGAGAGACCCAGTACTTC
>TRBJ1-2|TRBD1|.|TRBV28
CASSSGQGDGYTF
TGTGCCAGCAGTTCGGGACAGGGGGATGGCTACACCTTC
>TRBJ1-2|.|.|TRBV5-1
CASSLALGGYTF
TGCGCCAGCAGCTTGGCTCTCGGTGGCTACACCTTC
>TRBJ2-7|TRBD2|.|TRBV27
CASSKLTTGGPREQYF
TGTGCCAGCAGTAAGCTAACGACGGGAGGGCCGCGGGAGCAGTACTTC
>TRBJ1-4|.|.|TRBV2
CASSEAPAGPGEKLFF
TGTGCCAGCAGTGAAGCACCGGCAGGGCCTGGGGAAAAACTGTTTTTT
>TRBJ1-1|.|.|TRBV9
CASSVAEDTEAFF
TGTGCCAGCAGCGTAGCTGAGGACACTGAAGCTTTCTTT
>TRBJ1-4|.|.|TRBV5-6
CASSLFSAATNEKLFF
TGTGCCAGCAGCTTGTTTTCAGCGGCAACTAATGAAAAACTGTTTTTT